A single sample gave rise to the 19 T cell receptor beta chains below, sequenced in a study of shared clonotypes between healthy human individuals (dated by TCRdb to the early 2020s). The library was generated by the immunoSEQ multiplex PCR assay. In its TCRdb copy, this immuneACCESS table keeps in-frame sequences only and misses some clones. Where compared with another copy, unresolved V genes explain less than half of these, and the others have no known cause. In all, the sample holds 2 million to 2.5 million clones, and approximately 95% of those were seen once. The biggest ten clones account for 0.35% to 0.5% of the sample. Sample: naive CD4+ T cells from PBMCs. The sample's cell subset or site label, in plain terms: CD45RA+ positively selected. The source of these receptors is a man aged 18 to 30 in good health. Some clones in this sample may be carry-over from other donors' samples.

The chain couples TRBV9 to TRBJ2-7; D perhaps matches TRBD1 (5 bases). Germline CDR1 reads SGDLS; CDR2 reads YYNGEE. There are 15 residues in the CDR3. The ends were cut back, 0 bases at V and 3 bases at J, with 13 bases in the middle. The CDR3: CASSVDLGQHYEQYF. The DNA for the CDR3 is TGTGCCAGCAGCGTAGACCTTGGACAACACTACGAGCAGTACTTC.

Concerning this clone itself: The same CDR3 is also encoded by other DNA sequences in this sample. The rearrangement uses TRBV2 and TRBJ1-2; D remains unclear. Germline assignment: CDR1 SNHLY and CDR2 FYNNEI. CDR3 length: 12 residues. The V and J ends lost 5 bases and 4 bases respectively, with 8 bases between them. The CDR3 DNA sequence: TGTGCCAGCAGTTCCGGTCCCTATGGCTACACCTTC. Amino acid sequence: CASSSGPYGYTF.

The chain uses TRBV10-3 and TRBJ2-1, with D perhaps TRBD1 (5 bases). CDR1 ENHRY and CDR2 SYGVKD come from the germline V gene. CDR3 length: 15 amino acids. V was pared by 4 bases and J by 9 bases, with 19 bases between. The CDR3 DNA follows: TGTGCCATCAGTGGCCGGGTAGAAAGGGGCGGTGAGCAGTTCTTC. Its protein is CAISGRVERGGEQFF.

This clone was detected only once. Additional DNA sequences in this sample encode the identical CDR3. The chain couples TRBV2 to TRBJ1-4; 10 bases agree with TRBD1. Germline trimming cut 6 bases from V and 8 bases from J; bases unmatched to any gene: 3. Germline values: CDR1 SNHLY, CDR2 FYNNEI. This CDR3 spans 13 amino acids. The CDR3 protein is CASRRTGGEKLFF. The CDR3 DNA reads as TGTGCCAGCAGGAGGACAGGGGGAGAAAAACTGTTTTTT.

V and J are TRBV28 and TRBJ2-5; TRBD1 matches 10 bases. The V gene's germline CDR1 is MDHEN and CDR2 SYDVKM. This CDR3 region has 14 residues. The V segment lost 2 bases and the J segment 4 bases; nucleotides outside the gene matches: 1. CDR3 in DNA: TGTGCCAGCAGTTTAGGGGACAGGGGAGAGACCCAGTACTTC. This translates into CASSLGDRGETQYF.

V and J are TRBV6-6 and TRBJ1-2, with D possibly TRBD1 on 6 matching bases. CDR1 and CDR2 (germline): MNHNY, SVGAGI (reference sequence). The germline V and J ends were trimmed by 2 bases and 4 bases, with 14 bases remaining between them. The CDR3 has 15 amino acids. The CDR3 coding sequence is TGTGCCAGCAGTTACGAGGGCAGGGGATTCTATGGCTACACCTTC. Translated, it gives CASSYEGRGFYGYTF.

The chain links TRBV5-4 to TRBJ1-2; a weak D match, TRBD1 (5 bases). The V end was cut by 2 bases, the J end by 8 bases, with 16 bases between. The CDR3 is made up of 14 amino acids. Looked up from germline, CDR1 is SGHNT and CDR2 is YYREEE (reference sequence). CDR3 in amino acids: CASSFRQGLWGYTF. The CDR3 DNA follows: TGTGCCAGCAGCTTCCGGCAGGGTTTATGGGGCTACACCTTC.

The gene calls are TRBV7-3 and TRBJ1-1; 9 positions agree with TRBD1. After removal of 4 bases from V and 4 bases from J, the junction contained 7 bases not matched to a gene. This CDR3 has 15 residues. Germline assignment: CDR1 SGHTA and CDR2 FQGTGA. The chain's CDR3 is CASSSGQGGSTEAFF. CDR3 nucleotides: TGTGCCAGCAGCTCGGGACAGGGCGGAAGCACTGAAGCTTTCTTT.

This rearrangement joins TRBV4-1 to TRBJ1-2; 12 positions agree with TRBD1. Germline V CDR1 and CDR2: MGHRA, YSYEKL. The CDR3 has 18 residues. J gave up 0 bases and V 3 bases, and 8 bases lay outside the gene matches. As DNA, the CDR3 is TGCGCCAGCAGCCAGGCCGGGACAGGGGGCCCTACTAACTATGGCTACACCTTC. Its protein product is CASSQAGTGGPTNYGYTF.

The chain links TRBV18 to TRBJ1-4; D is perhaps TRBD1 (6 bases). Germline CDR1 reads KGHSH; CDR2 reads LQKENI. The CDR3 extends over 15 amino acids. Trimming shortened V by 0 bases and J by 7 bases, and 12 bases separated the two germline ends. The CDR3 region has the DNA TGTGCCAGCTCACCACCCGAGGGGGGGCGTGAAAAACTGTTTTTT. Its protein product is CASSPPEGGREKLFF.

The V call is TRBV28, the J call TRBJ2-6, with D uncertain. The V and J ends lost 4 bases and 0 bases respectively, with 13 bases between them. The CDR3 sequence is 17 residues long. CDR1 and CDR2 from the germline V gene are MDHEN and SYDVKM. CDR3 protein: CASSSPDGSSGANVLTF. The CDR3 DNA follows: TGTGCCAGCAGTTCCCCGGACGGAAGCTCTGGGGCCAACGTCCTGACTTTC.

The chain combines TRBV6-1 with TRBJ2-4; the match to TRBD1 covers 7 bases. V was pared by 2 bases and J by 8 bases, with 6 bases of the junction left unmatched. Germline values: CDR1 MNHNS, CDR2 SASEGT. The CDR3 has 14 amino acids. In nucleotides, the CDR3 is TGTGCCAGCAGTGAAAAGACAGGGTTAGACATTCAGTACTTC. It encodes CASSEKTGLDIQYF.

V is TRBV9 and J is TRBJ2-7; 12 bases are a match to TRBD2. This CDR3 has 15 residues. Germline CDR1 reads SGDLS; CDR2 reads YYNGEE. The V gene end was trimmed by 0 bases and the J gene end by 7 bases; junction bases not matched to a gene: 5. The CDR3 sequence: CASSVALGLAGEQYF. For the CDR3, the DNA is TGTGCCAGCAGCGTAGCCCTCGGACTAGCGGGGGAGCAGTACTTC.

The chain links TRBV5-1 to TRBJ1-2; D not certain. This CDR3 has 14 amino acids. Germline CDR1 reads SGHRS; CDR2 reads YFSETQ. The V gene lost 1 base and the J gene lost 4 bases, with 11 bases spanning the gap. CDR3 loop: CASSLTGDGYGYTF. In DNA form, the CDR3 reads TGCGCCAGCAGCTTGACCGGGGATGGCTATGGCTACACCTTC.

A note on this clone: At the DNA level, this CDR3 is encoded by other sequences in the same sample as well. The rearrangement links TRBV18 to TRBJ1-1; D not resolved. Germline loops: CDR1 KGHSH, CDR2 LQKENI. Trimming cost V 0 bases and J 2 bases, with 10 bases left between them. The CDR3 consists of 15 residues. In nucleotides, the CDR3 is TGTGCCAGCTCACCACCGAGGGCCAGTAACACTGAAGCTTTCTTT. Its translation: CASSPPRASNTEAFF.

V is TRBV7-2 and J is TRBJ2-1; the D is unclear. V was pared by 4 bases and J by 2 bases, with 15 bases between. The germline gives CDR1 SGHTA, CDR2 FQGNSA. CDR3 length equals 16 residues. Written as DNA, the CDR3 is TGTGCCAGCAGCTCCCGCGCCAGCTCCCCCTACAATGAGCAGTTCTTC. Protein sequence: CASSSRASSPYNEQFF. The variable domain in full, with the rest retrieved from reference TRBV7-2 and TRBJ2-1, is GAGVSQSPSNKVTEKGKDVELRCDPISGHTALYWYRQSLGQGLEFLIYFQGNSAPDKSGLPSDRFSAERTGGSVSTLTIQRTQQEDSAVYLCASSSRASSPYNEQFFGPGTRLTVL.

This sequence joins TRBV28 and TRBJ1-4; D is uncertain. CDR1 MDHEN and CDR2 SYDVKM come from the germline V gene. The CDR3 runs 15 residues. V lost 3 bases and J lost 6, with 14 bases in between. Here the CDR3 reads CASSFNGRSYEKLFF. In DNA, the CDR3 is TGTGCCAGCAGTTTTAACGGCAGAAGCTATGAAAAACTGTTTTTT.

This chain links TRBV11-2 with TRBJ1-4; TRBD1 is a possible D gene (6 bases). This CDR3 spans 16 amino acids. Germline CDR1 reads SGHAT; CDR2 reads FQNNGV. V dropped 6 bases and J dropped 0 bases, with 14 bases sitting between them. The CDR3 loop is CASSRGTSATNEKLFF. The CDR3 DNA reads as TGTGCCAGCAGTCGAGGGACATCTGCAACTAATGAAAAACTGTTTTTT.

This rearrangement joins TRBV5-1 to TRBJ2-1, with 7 bases lining up with TRBD1. The CDR3 runs to 15 residues. The germline V gene encodes CDR1 SGHRS and CDR2 YFSETQ. Trimming at V came to 4 bases and at J to 2 bases, leaving 6 bases not matched to a gene. CDR3 in DNA: TGCGCCAGCAGCCCTCCAGGGACAGCCTACAATGAGCAGTTCTTC. Residues: CASSPPGTAYNEQFF.